This entry lists 2 T cell receptor beta chains sequenced from one sample in a study of shared clonotypes between healthy human individuals. The data were produced by immunoSEQ multiplex PCR, yet TCRdb's version contains in-frame clones alone and is incomplete. Of hundreds of thousands of clones detected, about 74% appear once; the ten largest clones hold approximately 1.6%. Sequenced sample: memory CD4+ T cells sorted from blood. Regarding subset: CD45RA-negative fraction. These TCRs come from a woman aged 25-40 years in good health.

The chain links TRBV9 to TRBJ2-7, with 9 bases fitting TRBD2. Germline CDR1 and CDR2: SGDLS and YYNGEE. J lost 0 bases, V lost 4 bases, and 2 bases had no gene match. CDR3 length: 14 amino acids. CDR3 sequence reads: CASSTTSGSYEQYF. The CDR3 bases are TGTGCCAGCAGCACGACTAGCGGCTCCTACGAGCAGTACTTC.

This clone appeared once. This sequence joins TRBV18 and TRBJ2-5; 9 bases fit TRBD2. The length of the CDR3 is 16 residues. The V and J ends lost 3 bases and 2 bases, in that order; junction bases with no gene match: 7. Germline V gives CDR1 KGHSH, CDR2 LQKENI. The CDR3 loop reads CASSPRLAEIQETQYF. DNA for the CDR3: TGTGCCAGCTCACCCCGACTAGCGGAGATACAAGAGACCCAGTACTTC.